Shown below are 5 T cell receptor beta chains from a single sample sequenced in a study of blood T cell repertoires in COVID-19. Assay used: immunoSEQ multiplex PCR; TCRdb lists only in-frame clones, some missing. The table has about 300,000 clones, around 82% seen once; the top ten hold approximately 1.2%. The sequenced sample was peripheral blood. Source of these receptors: a woman aged 45-60 years with acute or convalescent COVID-19.

The chain links TRBV14 to TRBJ1-6, with D unclear. The CDR3 loop spans 12 amino acids. CDR1 is SGHDN and CDR2 is FVKESK in the germline V gene. Trimming pared 1 base from V and 14 bases from J, leaving 9 bases between. The CDR3 reads CASSQVREALHF. CDR3 sequence (DNA): TGTGCCAGCAGCCAAGTGCGGGAGGCCCTCCACTTT.

The chain uses TRBV30 and TRBJ1-1; D is possibly TRBD1 (6 bases). This CDR3 has 13 amino acids. Germline CDR1 and CDR2: GTSNPN and SVGIG (reference sequence). Trimming pared 1 base from V and 5 bases from J, leaving 11 bases between. The CDR3 coding sequence is TGTGCCTGGAGTGCCCTAAGGGGGACTGAAGCTTTCTTT. Translating gives CAWSALRGTEAFF.

This clone has more than one count but fewer than ten. V is TRBV5-1 and J is TRBJ1-5; 11 nucleotides align to TRBD1. This CDR3 contains 14 residues. With 2 bases clipped from V and 6 bases from J, the junction kept 1 base outside the gene matches. Per germline, CDR1 SGHRS and CDR2 YFSETQ. The CDR3 protein is CASSLGTGGQPQHF. The CDR3 DNA reads as TGCGCCAGCAGCTTAGGGACAGGGGGTCAGCCCCAGCATTTT.

The rearrangement joins TRBV7-9 to TRBJ2-1, with TRBD1 matching 7 bases. This CDR3 has 15 amino acids. Trimming at V came to 0 bases and at J to 7 bases, leaving 6 bases not matched to a gene. Per the germline V gene, CDR1 is SEHNR and CDR2 is FQNEAQ (reference sequence). The CDR3 sequence: CASSLARQGKNEQFF. The CDR3 nucleotides read TGTGCCAGCAGCTTAGCGCGACAGGGCAAGAATGAGCAGTTCTTC.

This clone appeared a few times. This chain uses TRBV18 with TRBJ1-6, with D perhaps TRBD1 (5 bases). The CDR3 loop spans 16 amino acids. CDR1 is KGHSH, CDR2 LQKENI, per germline. V lost 6 bases and J 9 bases, leaving 21 bases between the germline ends. The CDR3 loop reads CASSQGRRGVISPLHF. The CDR3 nucleotides are TGTGCCAGCTCGCAGGGACGGCGGGGGGTAATTTCACCCCTCCACTTT.